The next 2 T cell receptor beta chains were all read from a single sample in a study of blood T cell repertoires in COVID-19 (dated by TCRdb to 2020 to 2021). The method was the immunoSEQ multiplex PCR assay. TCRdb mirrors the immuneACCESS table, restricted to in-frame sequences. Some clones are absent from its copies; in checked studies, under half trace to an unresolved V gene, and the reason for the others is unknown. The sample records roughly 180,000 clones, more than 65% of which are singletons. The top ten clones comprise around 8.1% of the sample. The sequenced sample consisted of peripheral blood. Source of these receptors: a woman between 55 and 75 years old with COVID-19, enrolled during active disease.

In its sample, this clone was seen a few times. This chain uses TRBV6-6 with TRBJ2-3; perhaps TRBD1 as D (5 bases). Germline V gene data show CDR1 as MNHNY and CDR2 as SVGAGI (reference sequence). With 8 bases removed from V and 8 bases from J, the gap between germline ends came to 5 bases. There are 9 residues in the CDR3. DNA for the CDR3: TGTGCCAGCGGGGCTACGCAGTATTTT. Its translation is CASGATQYF.

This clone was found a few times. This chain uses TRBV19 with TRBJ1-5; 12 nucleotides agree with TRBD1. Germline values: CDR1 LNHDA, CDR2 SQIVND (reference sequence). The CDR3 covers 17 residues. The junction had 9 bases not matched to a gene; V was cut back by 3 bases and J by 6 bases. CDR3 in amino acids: CASSIRGQGAGIQPQHF. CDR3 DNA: TGTGCCAGTAGTATCCGGGGACAGGGGGCTGGTATTCAGCCCCAGCATTTT.